This TCR beta chain stems from a study of long-term antiretroviral therapy in people with HIV. Findings and limits, study-wide: Investigators report no available data on ART adherence, viral resistance or therapy changes.

Treatment locations for all participants with HIV were in the United States. The CDR3 spans 15 residues. Per germline, CDR1 MNHEY and CDR2 SVGAGI. V lost 6 bases and J lost 3; bases outside the gene matches: 7. This clone has a single count. Its cognate antigen is unknown. Researchers report immunoSEQ v3.0 was run at survey level. Profiling relied on immunoSEQ multiplex PCR, and the TCRdb table lists in-frame clones only, not all of them. The sample contains fewer than 30,000 clones, 81% of which appear only once. Sequencing was performed on unsorted PBMCs, taken 4.4 years after starting antiretroviral therapy. The receptor comes from a man aged 25 to 40 with HIV. The chain uses TRBV6-5 and TRBJ1-1; TRBD1 agrees at 10 bases. CDR3 nucleotide sequence: TGTGCCAGCAGCTGGGGACAGGGGATGGACACTGAAGCTTTCTTT. Amino acids: CASSWGQGMDTEAFF.